A single TCR beta chain is shown here with its context. This entry comes from a study of blood T cell repertoires in COVID-19. Looking at the study overall: Material from acute and convalescent COVID-19 was sourced from the United States, Italy and Spain. From T cells, B-cell-depleted T cells, or PBMCs came the material, which was cDNA or gDNA.

As processed by the authors: Amplification of reference gene primers provided the estimated nucleated cell counts. The protocol was immunoSEQ multiplex PCR, while the TCRdb copy is restricted to in-frame clones and leaves out a portion. Clonal size and the V and J genes are those of that table, whereas D and trimming came from the DNA. The table lists more than 60,000 clones, about 74% of them singletons. Trimming stripped 6 bases from V and 9 bases from J, with 12 bases between. CDR3 length: 13 residues. The rearrangement uses TRBV12-3 or TRBV12-4 and TRBJ1-6; maybe TRBD1 (6 bases). The clonotype originates from a human donor with acute or convalescent COVID-19. The donor label of this sample is uncertain. Sequencing input: peripheral blood. CDR3 sequence reads: CASRAGTFSPLHF. CDR3 coding DNA: TGTGCCAGCAGGGCCGGGACATTTTCACCCCTCCACTTT.